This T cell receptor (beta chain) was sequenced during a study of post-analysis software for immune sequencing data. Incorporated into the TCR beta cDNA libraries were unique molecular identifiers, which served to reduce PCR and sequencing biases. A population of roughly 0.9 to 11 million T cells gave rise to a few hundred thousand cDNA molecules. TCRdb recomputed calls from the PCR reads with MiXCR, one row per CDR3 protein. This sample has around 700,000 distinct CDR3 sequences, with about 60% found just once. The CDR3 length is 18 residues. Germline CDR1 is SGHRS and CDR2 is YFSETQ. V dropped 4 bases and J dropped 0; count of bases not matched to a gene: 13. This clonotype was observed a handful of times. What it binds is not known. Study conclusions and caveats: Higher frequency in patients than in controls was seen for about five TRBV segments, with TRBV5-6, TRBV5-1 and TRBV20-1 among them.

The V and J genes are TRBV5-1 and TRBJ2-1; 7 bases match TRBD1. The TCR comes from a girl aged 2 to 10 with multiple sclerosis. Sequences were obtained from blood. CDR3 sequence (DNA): TGCGCCAGCAGCCCCGAGAAAGGGGGCTTCAGCTCCTACAATGAGCAGTTCTTC. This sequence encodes CASSPEKGGFSSYNEQFF.